This T cell receptor (beta chain) was sequenced in a study of tumor-infiltrating lymphocytes in primary liver carcinoma. This clonotype was picked up a small number of times. What it recognizes is unknown. Extraction of RNA together with DNA used about 18-30 mg of unsorted bulk tissue. Notes on the study in general: Against blood, tumors held a significantly higher top-250-clone fraction (p = 0.039). Researchers found tumor-adjacent and tumor-blood pairs overlapped less than tumor region pairs. Presence in all five tumor regions was observed for only about 8-25% of top clones.

The CDR3 length is 13 residues. V shed 7 bases, J shed 4 bases, and the junction held 4 bases outside the gene matches. Looked up from germline, CDR1 is MDHEN and CDR2 is SYDVKM. A constant-region primer served to make TCR beta cDNA from about 530 ng total RNA. It was through three nested multiplex PCR rounds of slightly modified ARM-PCR that TCR beta libraries arose. For approximately 9 cycles apiece, the opening two PCR rounds ran with TRBV1-TRBV30 forward primers and a C-beta reverse primer. TCRdb used MiXCR to reprocess the multiplex PCR reads, holding one entry per CDR3 protein. The sample has just under 55,000 distinct CDR3 sequences, 60% to 75% seen once.

This rearrangement joins TRBV28 to TRBJ2-1, with TRBD2 matching over 7 bases. What was sequenced was liver tumor tissue from sampling region 2. Subset given: tumor region T2, inferior pole. This receptor was identified in a middle-aged man with primary liver carcinoma and hepatitis B virus infection. Here the CDR3 DNA reads TGTGCCAGCATGGCTAGCGGTTACAATGAGCAGTTCTTC. Translated: CASMASGYNEQFF.